The 32 T cell receptor beta chains reported below all come from one sample, sequenced in a study of blood T cell repertoires in COVID-19. Method: immunoSEQ multiplex PCR; TCRdb's copy keeps in-frame clones and lacks some. The sample lists around 220,000 clones, roughly 90% occurring once. The material sequenced was PBMCs or T cells enriched from blood (not recorded which). The receptors here all came from a woman in her twenties or thirties with acute COVID-19.

This clone was observed once. The chain recombines TRBV5-8 with TRBJ1-1, with D perhaps matching TRBD1 (6 bases). Per germline, CDR1 SGHTS and CDR2 YDEGEE. V was pared by 1 base and J by 1 base, with 11 bases between. The CDR3 length is 15 residues. The CDR3 region has the DNA TGTGCCAGCAGCTTGTGGGGCAGGGGGAACACTGAAGCTTTCTTT. It encodes CASSLWGRGNTEAFF.

This chain connects TRBV7-3 to TRBJ2-3, with 9 bases fitting TRBD2. The CDR3 has 13 residues. V gave up 3 bases and J gave up 5 bases; unmatched junction bases: 0. Germline V gene lookup returns CDR1 SGHTA and CDR2 FQGTGA. CDR3 sequence: CASSLREGDTQYF. Here the CDR3 DNA reads TGTGCCAGCAGCTTGCGGGAGGGAGATACGCAGTATTTT.

This clone showed up just a few times. The chain carries TRBV28 and TRBJ1-4; 7 bases fit TRBD1. The germline CDR1 and CDR2 sequences are MDHEN and SYDVKM. CDR3 size: 14 residues. The V segment lost 4 bases and the J segment 6 bases; nucleotides outside the gene matches: 5. CDR3 bases: TGTGCCAGCAGTTCTTCCGGGACAGATGAAAAACTGTTTTTT. Amino acids: CASSSSGTDEKLFF.

The rearrangement uses TRBV6-2 or TRBV6-3 and TRBJ2-7, with D maybe TRBD1 (5 bases). Per germline, CDR1 MNHEY and CDR2 SVGEGT. Trimming removed 0 bases from V and 3 bases from J, with 9 bases in between. The CDR3 covers 14 residues. The CDR3 sequence is CASSYSQGYYEQYF. The CDR3, as DNA: TGTGCCAGCAGTTACTCGCAGGGTTACTACGAGCAGTACTTC.

V usage is TRBV5-1 and J usage is TRBJ2-2; 8 positions match TRBD1. The V gene end was trimmed by 5 bases and the J gene end by 2 bases; junction bases not matched to a gene: 5. The germline gives CDR1 SGHRS, CDR2 YFSETQ. The CDR3 contains 15 residues. The CDR3 DNA reads TGCGCCAGCAGTCAGGGGGCGGTTAACACCGGGGAGCTGTTTTTT. Translation gives CASSQGAVNTGELFF.

The V and J genes are TRBV29-1 and TRBJ2-5; the D is unclear. The CDR3 spans 11 residues. Germline CDR1 and CDR2: SQVTM and ANQGSEA. Trimming stripped 6 bases from V and 5 bases from J, with 10 bases between. This CDR3 reads CSVWAYETQYF. CDR3 nucleotides: TGCAGCGTCTGGGCGTATGAGACCCAGTACTTC.

The chain links TRBV2 to TRBJ2-7; 7 bases are shared with TRBD1. The CDR3 has 13 amino acids. J was trimmed by 4 bases and V by 8 bases; bases with no gene match: 8. CDR1 is SNHLY and CDR2 is FYNNEI in the germline V gene. CDR3: CASCRDRLYEQYF. CDR3 nucleotides: TGTGCCAGCTGCCGGGACAGACTATACGAGCAGTACTTC.

J is TRBJ2-2 and V is TRBV6-5; 7 bases match TRBD1. The CDR3 is made up of 15 amino acids. The V gene end was trimmed by 8 bases and the J gene end by 2 bases; junction bases not matched to a gene: 8. The V gene's germline CDR1 is MNHEY and CDR2 SVGAGI. Here the CDR3 DNA reads TGTGCCAGCTCCGGGACAGCAATTAACACCGGGGAGCTGTTTTTT. Its protein product is CASSGTAINTGELFF.

The chain couples TRBV9 to TRBJ2-1; the D gene is possibly TRBD2 (5 bases). Between the trimmed V and J ends, which lost 3 bases and 14 bases, there was a span of 24 bases. This CDR3 comprises 15 residues. Germline loops: CDR1 SGDLS, CDR2 YYNGEE. The DNA of the CDR3 is TGTGCCAGCAGCGCCGACTCAGGACTCGTACAAAAGGAGTTCTTC. Encoded protein: CASSADSGLVQKEFF.

This clone was observed a handful of times. The chain employs TRBV12-3 or TRBV12-4 and TRBJ1-1; maybe TRBD1 (5 bases). The CDR3 totals 13 residues. Trimming took off 6 bases at V and 12 bases at J, with 20 bases between the two ends. In DNA form, the CDR3 reads TGTGCCAGCAGCCATTTGACCCAGGGATACTCTTTCTTT. The encoded protein is CASSHLTQGYSFF.

V is TRBV7-6 and J is TRBJ2-3; D may be TRBD2 (6 bases). V lost 8 bases and J 2 bases, leaving 14 bases between the germline ends. Germline CDR1 reads SGHVS; CDR2 reads FNYEAQ. The CDR3 loop spans 14 amino acids. CDR3 protein: CASGRERNTDTQYF. Here the CDR3 DNA reads TGTGCCAGCGGGCGGGAACGAAACACAGATACGCAGTATTTT.

The chain combines TRBV29-1 with TRBJ2-1; D is possibly TRBD1 (6 bases). V lost 4 bases and J lost 4, with 14 bases in between. CDR3 length equals 14 residues. Germline V gene data show CDR1 as SQVTM and CDR2 as ANQGSEA. The DNA for the CDR3 is TGCAGCGTTGCTTGGGGGACAACTTACAATGAGCAGTTCTTC. It is translated as CSVAWGTTYNEQFF.

The V call is TRBV9, the J call TRBJ2-5, with a tentative D call TRBD1 (5 bases). V lost 3 bases and J 5 bases, leaving 17 bases between the germline ends. Looked up from germline, CDR1 is SGDLS and CDR2 is YYNGEE. The length of the CDR3 is 15 residues. CDR3 in amino acids: CASSESGNIGETQYF. CDR3 sequence (DNA): TGTGCCAGCAGCGAGTCAGGGAATATCGGGGAGACCCAGTACTTC. Combining the CDR3 with reference TRBV9 and TRBJ2-5 gives the whole variable domain DSGVTQTPKHLITATGQRVTLRCSPRSGDLSVYWYQQSLDQGLQFLIQYYNGEERAKGNILERFSAQQFPDLHSELNLSSLELGDSALYFCASSESGNIGETQYFGPGTRLLVL.

This chain joins TRBV19 and TRBJ2-2, with 9 nucleotides matching TRBD1. Unmatched junction bases numbered 3, after V lost 6 bases and J lost 4 bases. CDR3 length: 14 residues. CDR1 and CDR2 (germline): LNHDA, SQIVND (reference sequence). The CDR3 DNA sequence: TGTGCCAGTAGAGACAGGGGGTTCACCGGGGAGCTGTTTTTT. Translation: CASRDRGFTGELFF.

This clone was detected a few times. The chain couples TRBV5-5 to TRBJ1-4; maybe TRBD1 (5 bases). V was cut by 7 bases and J by 4 bases, with 14 bases left in between. This CDR3 contains 14 residues. Germline V CDR1 and CDR2: SGHKS, YYEKEE (reference sequence). CDR3 sequence: CASRQFPFNEKLFF. In DNA, the CDR3 is TGTGCCAGCCGACAGTTTCCCTTTAATGAAAAACTGTTTTTT. Full variable domain (missing parts from reference TRBV5-5 and TRBJ1-4): DAGVTQSPTHLIKTRGQQVTLRCSPISGHKSVSWYQQVLGQGPQFIFQYYEKEERGRGNFPDRFSARQFPNYSSELNVNALLLGDSALYLCASRQFPFNEKLFFGSGTQLSVL.

This chain joins TRBV2 and TRBJ2-1; D call uncertain. Germline V CDR1 and CDR2: SNHLY, FYNNEI. The CDR3 loop spans 15 amino acids. The V end lost 1 base, the J end lost 6 bases, and 13 bases lay between the germline ends. The CDR3 here is CASSEGQALGNEQFF. The CDR3 DNA is TGTGCCAGCAGTGAAGGGCAGGCCTTGGGCAATGAGCAGTTCTTC.

The chain joins TRBV27 to TRBJ1-1, with D tentatively TRBD1 (6 bases). Deletions cut 4 bases from V and 1 base from J, with 16 bases between. Germline assignment: CDR1 MNHEY and CDR2 SMNVEV (reference sequence). The CDR3 is made up of 16 amino acids. CDR3 in DNA: TGTGCCAGCAGTTCAACGTTAACAGGGAGGAACACTGAAGCTTTCTTT. It encodes CASSSTLTGRNTEAFF.

J is TRBJ2-7 and V is TRBV15; D is perhaps TRBD1 (7 bases). Trimming pared 0 bases from V and 2 bases from J, leaving 14 bases between. This CDR3 is built from 16 residues. In germline, CDR1 is LNHNV, CDR2 YYDKDF (reference sequence). The CDR3 protein is CATSRDQQGGAYEQYF. DNA for the CDR3: TGTGCCACCAGCAGAGATCAGCAGGGGGGCGCCTACGAGCAGTACTTC.

CDR3 loop: CASSTLPGATETQYF. DNA of the CDR3: TGTGCCAGCTCAACACTCCCTGGAGCCACGGAGACCCAGTACTTC. This rearrangement joins TRBV18 to TRBJ2-5; no reliable D call. The CDR3 is 15 residues long. From germline, CDR1 is KGHSH and CDR2 LQKENI. With 5 bases removed from V and 5 bases from J, the gap between germline ends came to 18 bases.

The chain is built from TRBV12-5 and TRBJ2-3; the D gene is possibly TRBD2 (6 bases). The CDR3 extends over 14 amino acids. V lost 6 bases, J lost 3 bases, and 13 bases lay in between. Germline lookup yields CDR1 LGHNT and CDR2 FRNRAP. The CDR3 region is CASGLSGATDTQYF. For the CDR3, the DNA is TGTGCTAGTGGCCTTAGCGGAGCGACAGATACGCAGTATTTT.

The chain is built from TRBV7-9 and TRBJ1-1; weak D call: TRBD1 (6 bases). The CDR3 extends over 14 amino acids. Germline CDR1 reads SEHNR; CDR2 reads FQNEAQ (reference sequence). V was shortened by 4 bases and J by 4 bases, with 13 bases between the two germline ends. As DNA, the CDR3 is TGTGCCAGCAGCTCAGGGGACCCCGTCACTGAAGCTTTCTTT. Translated, it gives CASSSGDPVTEAFF.

V usage is TRBV10-1 and J usage is TRBJ1-6; a weak D match, TRBD1 (5 bases). Germline CDR1 is WNHNN and CDR2 is SYGVQD (reference sequence). The CDR3 covers 14 residues. V lost 6 bases and J 10 bases, leaving 16 bases between the germline ends. CDR3 nucleotides: TGCGCCAGCAGCCCCTCCAGGGTGGGATCACCCCTCCACTTT. Translated: CASSPSRVGSPLHF.

CDR3 sequence reads: CASKRQIKETQYF. CDR3 coding DNA: TGTGCCAGCAAGCGCCAGATTAAAGAGACCCAGTACTTC. The J gene is TRBJ2-5, the V gene TRBV12-3 or TRBV12-4; D is unclear. This CDR3 is built from 13 residues. The ends were cut back, 7 bases at V and 3 bases at J, with 12 bases in the middle.

The genes are TRBV7-9 and TRBJ2-1; possible D gene TRBD2, 6 bases. V lost 4 bases and J 8 bases, leaving 6 bases between the germline ends. The CDR3 contains 11 residues. CDR1 is SEHNR, CDR2 FQNEAQ, per germline (reference sequence). The CDR3 spells CASSSGDEQFF. The CDR3 DNA is TGTGCCAGCAGCTCGGGGGATGAGCAGTTCTTC. Filled out from reference TRBV7-9 and TRBJ2-1, the complete variable domain reads DTGVSQNPRHKITKRGQNVTFRCDPISEHNRLYWYRQTLGQGPEFLTYFQNEAQLEKSRLLSDRFSAERPKGSFSTLEIQRTEQGDSAMYLCASSSGDEQFFGPGTRLTVL.

The chain couples TRBV5-4 to TRBJ2-7, with 15 bases fitting TRBD2. The V gene end was trimmed by 4 bases and the J gene end by 3 bases; junction bases not matched to a gene: 11. Germline-derived CDR1 and CDR2 are SGHNT and YYREEE (reference sequence). The CDR3 totals 18 residues. The DNA of the CDR3 is TGTGCCAGCAGCCCCCCGGGACTAGCGGGAGGCCCAAACTACGAGCAGTACTTC. Translating it yields CASSPPGLAGGPNYEQYF.

This CDR3 reads CASSWTGDHQPQHF. CDR3 in DNA: TGTGCCAGCAGCTGGACAGGTGACCATCAGCCCCAGCATTTT. J is TRBJ1-5 and V is TRBV7-2, with 7 bases matching TRBD1. With V trimmed by 4 bases and J by 5 bases, 5 bases remained unmatched. CDR1 is SGHTA and CDR2 is FQGNSA in the germline V gene. There are 14 residues in the CDR3.

The chain employs TRBV19 and TRBJ1-2; weak D call: TRBD1 (5 bases). From germline, CDR1 is LNHDA and CDR2 SQIVND (reference sequence). The CDR3 runs 15 residues. The ends were cut back, 5 bases at V and 5 bases at J, with 18 bases in the middle. This chain's CDR3 is CASSPSGGPSYGYTF. CDR3 DNA sequence: TGTGCCAGTAGTCCCTCGGGGGGTCCTTCTTATGGCTACACCTTC.

The V call is TRBV30, the J call TRBJ1-1; D remains unclear. The CDR3 has 14 amino acids. V lost 2 bases, J lost 1 base, and 11 bases lay in between. The germline V gene encodes CDR1 GTSNPN and CDR2 SVGIG (reference sequence). The CDR3 sequence is CAWSKATPNTEAFF. The CDR3 DNA reads TGTGCCTGGAGTAAGGCGACACCGAACACTGAAGCTTTCTTT. Using reference TRBV30 and TRBJ1-1 for the parts outside the CDR3, the full variable domain is SQTIHQWPATLVQPVGSPLSLECTVEGTSNPNLYWYRQAAGRGLQLLFYSVGIGQISSEVPQNLSASRPQDRQFILSSKKLLLSDSGFYLCAWSKATPNTEAFFGQGTRLTVV.

The J gene is TRBJ1-1, the V gene TRBV19, with D possibly matching TRBD1 (6 bases). The V and J ends lost 4 bases and 6 bases respectively, with 12 bases between them. The CDR3 contains 13 residues. In germline, CDR1 is LNHDA, CDR2 SQIVND (reference sequence). The CDR3 reads CASSTQGWAEAFF. DNA for the CDR3: TGTGCCAGTAGTACCCAGGGGTGGGCTGAAGCTTTCTTT.

V gene TRBV6-2 or TRBV6-3 combines with J gene TRBJ2-7, with D possibly TRBD2 on 5 matching bases. V shed 6 bases and J shed 4 bases, with 16 bases lying between them. The CDR3 covers 14 residues. Germline CDR1 and CDR2: MNHEY and SVGEGT. CDR3 nucleotides: TGTGCCAGCAGCTCGTGGTTGGGAGAATACGAGCAGTACTTC. Protein product: CASSSWLGEYEQYF.

V is TRBV19 and J is TRBJ2-2, with 7 bases aligning to TRBD1. V shed 3 bases and J 12 bases; nucleotides not matched to a gene: 13. Germline CDR1 reads LNHDA; CDR2 reads SQIVND (reference sequence). This CDR3 comprises 15 residues. The CDR3 region is CASSIRDSPSGQLFF. The CDR3 DNA reads as TGTGCCAGTAGTATTAGGGACAGTCCGTCGGGTCAGCTGTTTTTT.

V gene TRBV10-3 combines with J gene TRBJ1-4, with D unresolved. CDR1 and CDR2 from the germline V gene are ENHRY and SYGVKD. Trimming took off 7 bases at V and 8 bases at J, with 8 bases between the two ends. The CDR3 is 11 amino acids. The CDR3 sequence: CAIKAGEKLFF. In DNA, the CDR3 is TGTGCCATCAAGGCGGGGGAAAAACTGTTTTTT.